These 32 T cell receptor beta chains were all obtained from the same sample, sequenced in a study of blood T cells in healthy people across ages. Combining a sample-barcoded 5' primer with a J-beta primer mix, a second PCR ran for roughly 7 to 11 cycles. One entry per CDR3 protein, called by TCRdb with MiXCR from the 5' RACE reads. The sample includes roughly 720,000 distinct CDR3 sequences, roughly 53% of them seen just once. The sequencing input was blood. These receptors were obtained from an elderly man in good health.

The rearrangement joins TRBV12-3 or TRBV12-4 to TRBJ2-7, with D maybe TRBD1 (6 bases). The CDR3 loop spans 14 amino acids. Between the trimmed V and J ends, which lost 7 bases and 3 bases, there was a span of 16 bases. CDR3 nucleotides: TGTGCCAGCACCACAGGGAGCGGAATCTACGAGCAGTACTTC. It encodes CASTTGSGIYEQYF.

The rearrangement uses TRBV24-1 and TRBJ2-5; TRBD1 agrees at 7 bases. The germline V gene has CDR1 KGHDR and CDR2 SFDVKD. J lost 4 bases, V lost 4 bases, and 11 bases had no gene match. CDR3 length: 16 residues. The CDR3 here is CATSEPGQGVGETQYF. CDR3 bases: TGTGCCACCAGTGAACCAGGTCAGGGGGTAGGAGAGACCCAGTACTTC.

This clonotype came up a few times. The gene calls are TRBV3-1 and TRBJ2-5, with D possibly being TRBD2 (5 bases). This CDR3 has 14 amino acids. V was shortened by 1 base and J by 6 bases, with 12 bases between the two germline ends. The germline CDR1 and CDR2 sequences are LGHDT and YNNKEL (reference sequence). CDR3: CASSQASGAQTQYF. DNA of the CDR3: TGTGCCAGCAGCCAAGCCAGCGGCGCCCAGACCCAGTACTTC.

V usage is TRBV11-2 and J usage is TRBJ1-1; D perhaps matches TRBD1 (5 bases). V was pared by 6 bases and J by 2 bases, with 13 bases between. The germline CDR1 and CDR2 sequences are SGHAT and FQNNGV. This CDR3 region has 14 residues. CDR3 amino acids: CASSLGTINTEAFF. As DNA, the CDR3 is TGTGCCAGCAGTCTTGGGACCATAAACACTGAAGCTTTCTTT.

The chain joins TRBV27 to TRBJ2-2, with 13 bases lining up with TRBD2. V lost 1 base and J lost 6; bases outside the gene matches: 5. The CDR3 loop spans 17 amino acids. CDR1 and CDR2 (germline): MNHEY, SMNVEV (reference sequence). The CDR3: CASSLFGTSGISGELFF. In DNA form, the CDR3 reads TGTGCCAGCAGTTTATTTGGGACTAGCGGGATTTCCGGGGAGCTGTTTTTT.

J is TRBJ2-1 and V is TRBV14, with a possible D match to TRBD1 (7 bases). CDR1 and CDR2 from the germline V gene are SGHDN and FVKESK. The CDR3 has 18 amino acids. Trimming shortened V by 1 base and J by 3 bases, and 19 bases separated the two germline ends. The CDR3 nucleotides read TGTGCCAGCAGCCAAGGGCGTTCCAGGGGGGTTAGCTACAATGAGCAGTTCTTC. Translated: CASSQGRSRGVSYNEQFF.

This chain links TRBV5-1 with TRBJ2-7; D possibly corresponds to TRBD2 (5 bases). Trimming pared 0 bases from V and 5 bases from J, leaving 12 bases between. The CDR3 contains 14 residues. Germline lookup yields CDR1 SGHRS and CDR2 YFSETQ. The CDR3 loop reads CASSLEAPGDEQYF. The CDR3 nucleotides are TGCGCCAGCAGCTTGGAAGCACCCGGGGACGAGCAGTACTTC.

This clonotype was recorded only once. This chain connects TRBV2 to TRBJ1-4; the D gene is possibly TRBD1 (6 bases). The germline CDR1 and CDR2 sequences are SNHLY and FYNNEI. CDR3 size: 15 residues. V lost 5 bases and J lost 7, with 17 bases in between. The CDR3 DNA sequence: TGTGCCAGCAGTCCCACAGGGTATAAGGCTGAAAAACTGTTTTTT. Translated: CASSPTGYKAEKLFF. Supplemented by reference TRBV2 and TRBJ1-4, the full variable domain reads EPEVTQTPSHQVTQMGQEVILRCVPISNHLYFYWYRQILGQKVEFLVSFYNNEISEKSEIFDDQFSVERPDGSNFTLKIRSTKLEDSAMYFCASSPTGYKAEKLFFGSGTQLSVL.

CDR3 sequence (DNA): TGTGCCAGCACCTTCCCAATTGGACAGGGCTACGAGCAGTACTTC. Translated: CASTFPIGQGYEQYF. The rearrangement links TRBV7-9 to TRBJ2-7; 8 nucleotides agree with TRBD1. V shed 7 bases and J 3 bases; nucleotides not matched to a gene: 11. The V gene's germline CDR1 is SEHNR and CDR2 FQNEAQ (reference sequence). This CDR3 contains 15 residues. Full variable domain (rest looked up from reference TRBV7-9 and TRBJ2-7): DTGVSQNPRHKITKRGQNVTFRCDPISEHNRLYWYRQTLGQGPEFLTYFQNEAQLEKSRLLSDRFSAERPKGSFSTLEIQRTEQGDSAMYLCASTFPIGQGYEQYFGPGTRLTVT.

V and J are TRBV21-1 and TRBJ1-1. TRBV21-1 corresponds to a pseudogene. The CDR3 runs 11 residues. The CDR3, as DNA: TGTGCCAGCAAGAGCGGAGGAAGCGCTTTCTTT. Its protein is CASKSGGSAFF.

The J gene is TRBJ2-3, the V gene TRBV6-1; 11 bases are shared with TRBD2. The germline V gene encodes CDR1 MNHNS and CDR2 SASEGT. With 6 bases clipped from V and 3 bases from J, the junction kept 5 bases outside the gene matches. The CDR3 runs to 15 residues. The CDR3 sequence: CASSKLAGETDTQYF. The CDR3 DNA sequence: TGTGCCAGCAGCAAACTAGCGGGAGAGACAGATACGCAGTATTTT.

The chain links TRBV18 to TRBJ2-5; tentative D call: TRBD1 (5 bases). This CDR3 is 14 amino acids long. Between the trimmed V and J ends, which lost 2 bases and 11 bases, there was a span of 18 bases. From germline, CDR1 is KGHSH and CDR2 LQKENI. CDR3 nucleotide sequence: TGTGCCAGCTCACCATCGGACCCCAGGGCTGAGCAGTACTTC. Encoded protein: CASSPSDPRAEQYF. Supplemented by reference TRBV18 and TRBJ2-5, the full variable domain reads NAGVMQNPRHLVRRRGQEARLRCSPMKGHSHVYWYRQLPEEGLKFMVYLQKENIIDESGMPKERFSAEFPKEGPSILRIQQVVRGDSAAYFCASSPSDPRAEQYFGPGTRLLVL.

The chain links TRBV10-3 to TRBJ2-1; either TRBD1 or TRBD2 may supply D (5 bases each). Germline CDR1 is ENHRY and CDR2 is SYGVKD. V dropped 10 bases and J dropped 5 bases, with 12 bases sitting between them. The CDR3 contains 12 residues. The CDR3 DNA sequence: TGTGCCACCGGGACCAAGCACAATGAGCAGTTCTTC. Translated, it gives CATGTKHNEQFF.

This rearrangement joins TRBV9 to TRBJ1-2; possibly TRBD1 for D (6 bases). V lost 4 bases and J 2 bases, leaving 15 bases between the germline ends. The CDR3 has 15 amino acids. Germline V gives CDR1 SGDLS, CDR2 YYNGEE. CDR3 sequence (DNA): TGTGCCAGCAGCCCAAACAGGGTCCAGAACTATGGCTACACCTTC. It yields the protein CASSPNRVQNYGYTF.

V usage is TRBV27 and J usage is TRBJ2-7; 8 nucleotides align to TRBD1. Germline values: CDR1 MNHEY, CDR2 SMNVEV (reference sequence). Losses at the gene ends were 6 bases for V and 4 bases for J; bases not matched to a gene: 5. This CDR3 is built from 13 residues. CDR3 sequence: CASRTGTGYEQYF. DNA of the CDR3: TGTGCCAGCAGAACCGGGACAGGTTACGAGCAGTACTTC.

There are a few counts of this clonotype. The chain combines TRBV10-3 with TRBJ1-1; tentative D call: TRBD1 (6 bases). The CDR3 is 14 amino acids. From germline, CDR1 is ENHRY and CDR2 SYGVKD. Trimming cost V 4 bases and J 3 bases, with 12 bases left between them. In DNA, the CDR3 is TGTGCCATCAGTGCCGTAGGGGGAGACACTGAAGCTTTCTTT. It specifies CAISAVGGDTEAFF.

The V and J genes are TRBV29-1 and TRBJ1-5, with a weak D call TRBD1 (6 bases). CDR3 length: 13 amino acids. Germline assignment: CDR1 SQVTM and CDR2 ANQGSEA. V was shortened by 7 bases and J by 6 bases, with 16 bases between the two germline ends. The CDR3 coding sequence is TGCAGCGCCACAGGTGGGGGCGGTCAGCCCCAGCATTTT. Protein: CSATGGGGQPQHF.

The chain couples TRBV6-1 to TRBJ2-7; D not resolved. V lost 1 base and J 0 bases, leaving 10 bases between the germline ends. This CDR3 has 15 residues. Germline V gene data show CDR1 as MNHNS and CDR2 as SASEGT. CDR3 bases: TGTGCCAGCAGTGAAGTACAGAGCAGCTCCTACGAGCAGTACTTC. It translates to CASSEVQSSSYEQYF.

This clonotype was observed a handful of times. The CDR3 bases are TGCAGCGTTGCCCCTAGAATATTTACCGAGCAGTACTTC. Amino acids: CSVAPRIFTEQYF. The V gene is TRBV29-1, the J gene TRBJ2-7; D gene ambiguous. Trimming took 4 bases from V and 6 from J, leaving 16 bases between them. The CDR3 loop spans 13 amino acids. Germline lookup yields CDR1 SQVTM and CDR2 ANQGSEA.

The sample holds a few counts of this clonotype. The chain is built from TRBV20-1 and TRBJ1-2; the D gene is possibly TRBD1 (5 bases). The CDR3 runs 14 residues. V gave up 2 bases and J gave up 4 bases, with 14 bases separating them. Germline CDR1 and CDR2: DFQATT and SNEGSKA (reference sequence). The CDR3 coding sequence is TGCAGTGCTAGATTGGCGGGGGTCCTCTATGGCTACACCTTC. It is translated as CSARLAGVLYGYTF.

This clonotype was seen a few times. The chain combines TRBV13 with TRBJ2-5; D may be TRBD2 (6 bases). Trimming shortened V by 5 bases and J by 11 bases, and 21 bases separated the two germline ends. The CDR3 has 14 residues. Germline V gives CDR1 PRHDT, CDR2 FYEKMQ (reference sequence). The CDR3 DNA reads as TGTGCCAGCAGCCACCAGTCCTTGCCTCGGGAGCAGTACTTC. Its translation is CASSHQSLPREQYF.

This clonotype has a single count. The chain employs TRBV5-6 and TRBJ1-6; D is possibly TRBD1 (6 bases). CDR1 and CDR2 from the germline V gene are SGHDT and YYEEEE. The CDR3 sequence is 15 residues long. V was shortened by 3 bases and J by 6 bases, with 13 bases between the two germline ends. The CDR3 DNA is TGTGCCAGCAGCTCCACAGGGATTCGTAATTCACCCCTCCACTTT. Its translation is CASSSTGIRNSPLHF.

The rearrangement uses TRBV29-1 and TRBJ2-1; 7 bases map to TRBD1. V dropped 0 bases and J dropped 15; count of bases not matched to a gene: 5. Germline V gene sequence: CDR1 SQVTM, CDR2 ANQGSEA. This CDR3 has 11 amino acids. The CDR3 is CSVEDRQGAFF. The CDR3 nucleotides are TGCAGCGTTGAAGATCGACAGGGCGCGTTCTTC.

The chain carries TRBV6-5 and TRBJ2-5; D is undetermined. The J call is doubtful: the DNA matches TRBJ2-7 better. The germline gives CDR1 MNHEY, CDR2 SVGAGI. The CDR3 has 15 amino acids. CDR3 amino acids: CASSYSTLGFYEQYF. CDR3 in DNA: TGTGCCAGCAGTTACTCGACGCTAGGGTTCTACGAGCAGTACTTC.

The chain links TRBV18 to TRBJ2-3; TRBD1 agrees at 10 bases. The CDR3 has 15 residues. Trimming at V came to 3 bases and at J to 3 bases, leaving 3 bases not matched to a gene. Germline CDR1 reads KGHSH; CDR2 reads LQKENI. Written as DNA, the CDR3 is TGTGCCAGCTCACCGCTGGGACAGGGGACAGATACGCAGTATTTT. Amino acid sequence: CASSPLGQGTDTQYF.

The rearrangement uses TRBV7-9 and TRBJ2-5; tentative D call: TRBD1 (6 bases). The tail of the sequence fits TRBJ2-7 better, so the J call may be wrong. This CDR3 region has 14 residues. The germline CDR1 and CDR2 sequences are SEHNR and FQNEAQ (reference sequence). The DNA for the CDR3 is TGTGCCAGCAGCCGGACAGACGAAACTAGCGAGCAGTACTTC. Translation gives CASSRTDETSEQYF.

V usage is TRBV5-1 and J usage is TRBJ2-7; 7 nucleotides align to TRBD2. The CDR3 runs 16 residues. The germline gives CDR1 SGHRS, CDR2 YFSETQ. V gave up 4 bases and J gave up 1 base; unmatched junction bases: 11. CDR3 in amino acids: CASSPAGRAGSYEQYF. DNA of the CDR3: TGCGCCAGCAGCCCGGCGGGCCGAGCGGGGTCCTACGAGCAGTACTTC.

The gene calls are TRBV5-1 and TRBJ2-5; D possibly corresponds to TRBD1 (5 bases). The V end lost 1 base, the J end lost 2 bases, and 18 bases lay between the germline ends. This CDR3 has 17 residues. Germline V gives CDR1 SGHRS, CDR2 YFSETQ. CDR3 region: CASSLTGWVQIQETQYF. Written as DNA, the CDR3 is TGCGCCAGCAGCTTGACAGGTTGGGTGCAGATACAAGAGACCCAGTACTTC.

This clonotype was detected only once. The chain recombines TRBV20-1 with TRBJ1-2; a weak D match, TRBD1 (5 bases). The CDR3 loop spans 13 amino acids. Trimming stripped 2 bases from V and 5 bases from J, with 12 bases between. CDR1 and CDR2 from the germline V gene are DFQATT and SNEGSKA (reference sequence). Here the CDR3 reads CSARNDRHYGYTF. CDR3 in DNA: TGCAGTGCTAGAAACGACAGACATTATGGCTACACCTTC.

The V gene is TRBV18, the J gene TRBJ2-1; 13 positions agree with TRBD2. This CDR3 has 16 residues. Germline CDR1 reads KGHSH; CDR2 reads LQKENI. Germline trimming cut 2 bases from V and 6 bases from J; bases unmatched to any gene: 4. CDR3 protein: CASSPLLAGGANEQFF. The CDR3 coding sequence is TGTGCCAGCTCACCATTACTAGCGGGAGGGGCCAATGAGCAGTTCTTC.

This clonotype turned up a few times. The chain has TRBV12-3 or TRBV12-4 and TRBJ2-6, with D possibly being TRBD1 (5 bases). The V and J ends lost 3 bases and 3 bases respectively, with 18 bases between them. This CDR3 has 18 residues. The CDR3 nucleotides read TGTGCCAGCAGTTTTAGGGGCAGGGTATTTATTGGGGCCAACGTCCTGACTTTC. Translation gives CASSFRGRVFIGANVLTF.

The V gene is TRBV9, the J gene TRBJ2-7; TRBD2 matches at 13 bases. J gave up 4 bases and V 0 bases, and 4 bases lay outside the gene matches. This CDR3 has 16 residues. Germline values: CDR1 SGDLS, CDR2 YYNGEE. In DNA form, the CDR3 reads TGTGCCAGCAGCGTAGGAATGGGACTAGCGGGGTACGAGCAGTACTTC. Translating gives CASSVGMGLAGYEQYF.